This is a list of T cell receptor beta chains from one sample in a study of T cells in Graves' hyperthyroidism and ophthalmopathy. TCRdb reprocessed the multiplex PCR reads via MiXCR and lists one record per CDR3 protein. This sample yields 550,000 to 600,000 distinct CDR3 sequences, of which 14% are seen a single time; 7.1% belongs to the top ten. Sequenced sample: blood. These receptor sequences come from a woman aged 18-35 years with Graves' ophthalmopathy. Both conserved end residues are part of each CDR3. A D gene is named only where the DNA matches it firmly. The size of a clone is reported for some rows only, either as once, few or many, or as a class for expanded clones.

size: NA
V: TRBV28
D: TRBD2
J: TRBJ2-3
DNA: TGTGCCAGCAGTTTTGCGCGGGAGAGGGCAGATACGCAGTATTTT
CDR3: CASSFARERADTQYF

size: many
V: TRBV7-2
D: NA
J: TRBJ2-5
DNA: TGTGCCAGCAGCCTGGGCCCGATGGCAGAGACCCAGTACTTC
CDR3: CASSLGPMAETQYF

size: NA
V: TRBV6-2/TRBV6-3
D: TRBD1
J: TRBJ1-5
DNA: TGTGCCAGCAGGAGAACCGGGACAGGGGATCAGCCCCAGCATTTT
CDR3: CASRRTGTGDQPQHF

size: many
V: TRBV28
D: NA
J: TRBJ1-2
DNA: TGTGCCAGCAGTACCCCGATTAGGCGGATAGCTAACTATGGCTACACCTTC
CDR3: CASSTPIRRIANYGYTF

size: NA
V: TRBV6-1
D: NA
J: TRBJ1-3
DNA: TGTGCCAGCAGAAAAGACAGAGCGGGCAACACCATATATTTT
CDR3: CASRKDRAGNTIYF

size: many
V: TRBV19
D: TRBD1
J: TRBJ2-2
DNA: TGTGCCAGTAGAAGGACAGGGGGGGACACCGGGGAGCTGTTTTTT
CDR3: CASRRTGGDTGELFF

size: NA
V: TRBV9
D: TRBD2
J: TRBJ2-1
DNA: TGTGCCAGCAGCTCGTCGACTAGCTCCAATGAGCAGTTCTTC
CDR3: CASSSSTSSNEQFF

size: many
V: TRBV20-1
D: NA
J: TRBJ1-6
DNA: TGCAGTGCTAGAGATAACGACTGGTCACCCCTCCACTTT
CDR3: CSARDNDWSPLHF

size: NA
V: TRBV28
D: TRBD1
J: TRBJ2-5
DNA: TGTGCCAGCGAGGCGACAGGGGGCGGAGAGACCCAGTACTTC
CDR3: CASEATGGGETQYF

size: many
V: TRBV2
D: NA
J: TRBJ2-4
DNA: TGTGCCAGCTCCTTAGAGGGGGACATTCAGTACTTC
CDR3: CASSLEGDIQYF